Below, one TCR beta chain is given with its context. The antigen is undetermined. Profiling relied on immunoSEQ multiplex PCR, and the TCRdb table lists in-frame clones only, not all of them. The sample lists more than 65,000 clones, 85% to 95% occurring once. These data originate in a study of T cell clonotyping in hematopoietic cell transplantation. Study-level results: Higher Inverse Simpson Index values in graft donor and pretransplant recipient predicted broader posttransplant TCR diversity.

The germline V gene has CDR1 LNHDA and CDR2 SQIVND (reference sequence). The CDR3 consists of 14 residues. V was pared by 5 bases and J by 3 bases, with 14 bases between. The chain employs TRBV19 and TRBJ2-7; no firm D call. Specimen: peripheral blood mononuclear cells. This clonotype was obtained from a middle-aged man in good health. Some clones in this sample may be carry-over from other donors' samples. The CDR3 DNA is TGTGCCAGTAGTGGAAAGGGATCGTTCTACGAGCAGTACTTC. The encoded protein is CASSGKGSFYEQYF.